This T cell receptor beta chain was documented in a study of blood T cell repertoires in COVID-19. As for the study in general: COVID-19 samples collected from the United States, Italy and Spain covered acute and convalescent phases. From T cells, B-cell-depleted T cells, or PBMCs came the material, which was cDNA or gDNA.

This clone has a handful of counts. There are 13 residues in the CDR3. The ends lost 3 bases at V and 4 bases at J; junction bases unmatched: 2. Germline-derived CDR1 and CDR2 are ENHRY and SYGVKD. As handled by the study authors: Estimated nucleated cell counts came from reference gene primer amplification. Using immunoSEQ multiplex PCR, the repertoire was profiled, and TCRdb retains in-frame clones only, with some absent. That table supplies the V and J calls and clone size; D and trimming were determined from the DNA. The sample consists of around 93,000 clones, about 90% of them appearing once. V gene TRBV10-3 combines with J gene TRBJ1-2; 7 bases are shared with TRBD1. The sequenced sample was peripheral blood. This TCR came from an older man with acute or convalescent COVID-19. The CDR3 loop reads CAISEQGSYGYTF. In nucleotides, the CDR3 is TGTGCCATCAGTGAACAGGGGAGCTATGGCTACACCTTC.